This T cell receptor (beta chain) was sequenced in a study of OX40 agonist ivuxolimab in advanced cancers. Overall study context: With a range of about 20 to 79, age averaged about 58 years, and around 80% were male.

This CDR3 has 15 residues. The germline V gene has CDR1 MDHEN and CDR2 SYDVKM. V was trimmed by 4 bases and J by 2 bases, leaving 11 bases between them. Profiled with immunoSEQ multiplex PCR; TCRdb holds only in-frame clones, not every one. The table shows around 70,000 clones, with 75% to 90% occurring only once. Autoimmune disease history or systemic immunosuppression meant exclusion. This chain uses TRBV28 with TRBJ2-2; possibly TRBD1 for D (6 bases). Source: CD4+ or CD8+ T cells sorted from blood, taken in a trial of the OX40 agonist ivuxolimab. This clonotype was obtained from an adult with an advanced solid tumor such as melanoma, head and neck, liver or kidney cancer. This CDR3 is CASSSFGTNTGELFF. For the CDR3, the DNA is TGTGCCAGCAGTTCCTTCGGGACAAACACCGGGGAGCTGTTTTTT.